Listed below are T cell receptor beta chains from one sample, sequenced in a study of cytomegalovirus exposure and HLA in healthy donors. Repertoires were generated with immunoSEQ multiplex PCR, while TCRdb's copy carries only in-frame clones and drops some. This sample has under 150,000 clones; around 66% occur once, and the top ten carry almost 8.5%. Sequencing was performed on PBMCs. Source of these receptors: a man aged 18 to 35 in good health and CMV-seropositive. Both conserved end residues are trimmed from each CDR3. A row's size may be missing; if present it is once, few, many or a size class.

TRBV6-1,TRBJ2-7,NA,ASTGTVYEQY
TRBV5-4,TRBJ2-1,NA,ASSLAGGLYNEQF
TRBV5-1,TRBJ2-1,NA,ASSMDRAYNEQF
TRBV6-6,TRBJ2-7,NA,ASRGRDGRAHEQY
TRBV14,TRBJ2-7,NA,ASSPSSGVTYEQY
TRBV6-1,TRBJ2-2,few,ASSLMTGNTGELF
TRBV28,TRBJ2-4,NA,ASGPGPGTGGINIQY
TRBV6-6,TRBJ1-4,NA,ASSYGTGATEKLF
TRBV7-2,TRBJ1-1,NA,ASSFPQGEAF
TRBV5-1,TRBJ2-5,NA,ASSLAPSGGNPNVEETQY
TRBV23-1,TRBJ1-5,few,ASSQSRTGRRELYSNQPQH
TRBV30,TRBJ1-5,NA,AWSSQGASQPQH
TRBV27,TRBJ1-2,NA,ASSFSGRNGYT
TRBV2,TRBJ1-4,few,ASSVQGREKLF
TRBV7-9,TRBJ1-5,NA,ASSLAHTHNQPQH
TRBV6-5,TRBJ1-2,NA,ASSSRGPFGNGGYT
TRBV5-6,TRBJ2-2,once,ASSLGRGQGMF
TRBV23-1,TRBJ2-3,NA,ASRENSGGGFRGTDTQY
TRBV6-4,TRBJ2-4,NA,ASSTGGKNIQY
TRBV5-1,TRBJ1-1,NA,ASSWRENTEAF
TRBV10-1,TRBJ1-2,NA,ASSVDRNYGYT
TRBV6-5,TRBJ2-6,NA,ASSYSEISGANVLT
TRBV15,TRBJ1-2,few,ATSRAWGQGSIYGYT
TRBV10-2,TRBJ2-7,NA,ASKFRVDSYEQY
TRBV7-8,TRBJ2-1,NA,ASTNPAGSYNEQF
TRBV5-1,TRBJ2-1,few,ASSLVAGGVVEQF
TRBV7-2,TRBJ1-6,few,ASSTQRGGGSPLH
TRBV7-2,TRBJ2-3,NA,ASLREWGTDTQY
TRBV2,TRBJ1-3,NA,ASRGDSSGNTIY
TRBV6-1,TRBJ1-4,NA,ASSPLGGNEKLF
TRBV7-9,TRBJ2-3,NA,ASSLGGWVAGGTDTQY
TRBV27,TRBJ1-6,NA,ASSSAGYNSPLH
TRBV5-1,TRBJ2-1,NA,ASSLDSSGGANEQF
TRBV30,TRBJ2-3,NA,AWSAGTGGTDTQY
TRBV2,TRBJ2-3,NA,ASEGGRGGLSTDTQY